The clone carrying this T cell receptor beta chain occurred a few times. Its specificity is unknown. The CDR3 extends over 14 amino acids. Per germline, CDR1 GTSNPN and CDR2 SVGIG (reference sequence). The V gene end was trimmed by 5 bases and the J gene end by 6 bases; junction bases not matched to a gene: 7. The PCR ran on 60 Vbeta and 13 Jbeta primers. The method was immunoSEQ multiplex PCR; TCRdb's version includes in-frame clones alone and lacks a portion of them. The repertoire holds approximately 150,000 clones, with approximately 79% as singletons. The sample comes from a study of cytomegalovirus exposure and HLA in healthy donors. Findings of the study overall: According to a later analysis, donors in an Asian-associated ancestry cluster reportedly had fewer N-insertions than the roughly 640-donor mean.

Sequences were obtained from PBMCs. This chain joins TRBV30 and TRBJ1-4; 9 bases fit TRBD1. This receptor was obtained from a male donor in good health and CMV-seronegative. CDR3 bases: TGTGCCTGGGGCACCGGGACAGGGCATGAAAAACTGTTTTTT. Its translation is CAWGTGTGHEKLFF.